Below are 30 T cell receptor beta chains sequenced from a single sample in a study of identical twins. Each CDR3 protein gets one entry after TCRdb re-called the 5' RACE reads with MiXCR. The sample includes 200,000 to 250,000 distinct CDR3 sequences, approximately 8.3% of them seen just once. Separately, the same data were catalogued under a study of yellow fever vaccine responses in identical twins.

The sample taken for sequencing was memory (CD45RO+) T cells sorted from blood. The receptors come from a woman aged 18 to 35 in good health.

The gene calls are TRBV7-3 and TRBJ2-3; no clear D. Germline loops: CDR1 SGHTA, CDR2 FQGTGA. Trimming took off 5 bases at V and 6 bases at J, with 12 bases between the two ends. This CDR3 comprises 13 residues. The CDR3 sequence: CASSPLNSDTQYF. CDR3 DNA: TGTGCCAGCAGCCCCCTAAACTCGGATACGCAGTATTTT.

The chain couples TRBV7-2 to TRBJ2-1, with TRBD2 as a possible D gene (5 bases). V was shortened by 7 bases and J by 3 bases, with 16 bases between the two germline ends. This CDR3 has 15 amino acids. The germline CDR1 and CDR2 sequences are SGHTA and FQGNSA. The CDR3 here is CASTDFSADYNEQFF. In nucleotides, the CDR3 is TGTGCCAGCACGGACTTTTCAGCGGACTACAATGAGCAGTTCTTC.

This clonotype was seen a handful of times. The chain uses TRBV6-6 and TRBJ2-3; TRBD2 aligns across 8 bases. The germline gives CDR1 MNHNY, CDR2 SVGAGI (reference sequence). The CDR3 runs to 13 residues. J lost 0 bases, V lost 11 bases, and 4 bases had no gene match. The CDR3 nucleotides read TGTGCCGGGCGGGGGGTAAGCACAGATACGCAGTATTTT. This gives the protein CAGRGVSTDTQYF.

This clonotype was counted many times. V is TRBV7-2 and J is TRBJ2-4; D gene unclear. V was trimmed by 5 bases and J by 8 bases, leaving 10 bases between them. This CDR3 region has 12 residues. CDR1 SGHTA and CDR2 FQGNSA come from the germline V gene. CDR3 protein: CASSPTIDIQYF. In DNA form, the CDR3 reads TGTGCCAGCAGCCCCACGATAGACATTCAGTACTTC.

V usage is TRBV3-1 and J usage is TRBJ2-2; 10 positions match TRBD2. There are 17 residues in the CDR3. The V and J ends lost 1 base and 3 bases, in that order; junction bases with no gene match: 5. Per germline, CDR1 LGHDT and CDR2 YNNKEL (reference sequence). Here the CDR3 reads CASSQGGLAVYTGELFF. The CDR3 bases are TGTGCCAGCAGCCAAGGCGGACTAGCGGTATACACCGGGGAGCTGTTTTTT.

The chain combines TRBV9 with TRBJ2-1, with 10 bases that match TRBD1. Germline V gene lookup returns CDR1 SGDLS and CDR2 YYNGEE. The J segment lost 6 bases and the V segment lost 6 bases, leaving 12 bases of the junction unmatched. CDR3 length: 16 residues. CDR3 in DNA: TGTGCCAGCAACCCACGACAGGGGGACAGGGGCAATGAGCAGTTCTTC. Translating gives CASNPRQGDRGNEQFF.

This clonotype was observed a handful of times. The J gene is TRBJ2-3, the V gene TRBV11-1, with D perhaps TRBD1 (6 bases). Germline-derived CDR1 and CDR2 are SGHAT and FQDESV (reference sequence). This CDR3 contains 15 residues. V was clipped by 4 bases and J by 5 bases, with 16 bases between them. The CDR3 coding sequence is TGTGCCAGCAGCTCGCGAATACCCAGGGGAGATACGCAGTATTTT. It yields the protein CASSSRIPRGDTQYF.

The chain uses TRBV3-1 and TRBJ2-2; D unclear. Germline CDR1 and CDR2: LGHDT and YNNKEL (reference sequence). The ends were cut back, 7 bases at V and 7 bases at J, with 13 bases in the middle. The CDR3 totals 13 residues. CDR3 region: CASNLGRGGELFF. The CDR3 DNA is TGTGCCAGCAACTTAGGGCGCGGCGGGGAGCTGTTTTTT.

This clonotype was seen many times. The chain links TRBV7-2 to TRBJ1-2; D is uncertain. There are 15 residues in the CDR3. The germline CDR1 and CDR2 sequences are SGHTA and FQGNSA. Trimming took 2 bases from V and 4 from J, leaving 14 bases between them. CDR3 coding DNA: TGTGCCAGCAGCTTAATTCGGGTTATAAGCTATGGCTACACCTTC. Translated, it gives CASSLIRVISYGYTF.

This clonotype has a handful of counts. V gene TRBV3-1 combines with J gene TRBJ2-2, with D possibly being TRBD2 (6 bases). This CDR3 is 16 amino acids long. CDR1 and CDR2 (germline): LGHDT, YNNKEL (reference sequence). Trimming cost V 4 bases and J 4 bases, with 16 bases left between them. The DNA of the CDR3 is TGTGCCAGCAGCCCGGCCAGAGGGGAGGTCACCGGGGAGCTGTTTTTT. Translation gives CASSPARGEVTGELFF.

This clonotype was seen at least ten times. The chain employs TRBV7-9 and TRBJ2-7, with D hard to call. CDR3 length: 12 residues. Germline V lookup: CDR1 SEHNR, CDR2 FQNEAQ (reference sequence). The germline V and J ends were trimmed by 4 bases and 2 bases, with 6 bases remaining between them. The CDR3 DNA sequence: TGTGCCAGCAGCTCCGACACCTACGAGCAGTACTTC. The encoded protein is CASSSDTYEQYF.

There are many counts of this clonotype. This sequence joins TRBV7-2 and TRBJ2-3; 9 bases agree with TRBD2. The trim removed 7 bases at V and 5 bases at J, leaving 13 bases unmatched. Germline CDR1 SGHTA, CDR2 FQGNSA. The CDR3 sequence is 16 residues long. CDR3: CASTLGVRGGLDTQYF. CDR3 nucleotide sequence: TGTGCCAGCACCCTTGGAGTGCGGGGGGGCTTAGATACGCAGTATTTT.

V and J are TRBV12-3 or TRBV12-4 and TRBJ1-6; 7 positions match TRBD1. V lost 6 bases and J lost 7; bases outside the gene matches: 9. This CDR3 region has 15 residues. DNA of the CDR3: TGTGCCAGCAGCCTACCTACAGGGGCGAATTCACCCCTCCACTTT. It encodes CASSLPTGANSPLHF.

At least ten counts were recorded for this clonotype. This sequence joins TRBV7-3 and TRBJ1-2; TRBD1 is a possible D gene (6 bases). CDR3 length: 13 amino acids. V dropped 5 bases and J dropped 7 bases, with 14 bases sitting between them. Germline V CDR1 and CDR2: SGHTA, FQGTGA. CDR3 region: CASSAKYRAGYTF. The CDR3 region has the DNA TGTGCCAGCAGCGCGAAGTACAGGGCTGGCTACACCTTC.

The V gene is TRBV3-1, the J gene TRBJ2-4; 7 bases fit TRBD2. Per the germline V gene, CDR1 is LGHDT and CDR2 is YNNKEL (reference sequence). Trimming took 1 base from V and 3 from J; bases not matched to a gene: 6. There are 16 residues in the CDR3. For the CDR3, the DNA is TGTGCCAGCAGCCAAGGGACTAGAAGCGTCAAAAACATTCAGTACTTC. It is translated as CASSQGTRSVKNIQYF.

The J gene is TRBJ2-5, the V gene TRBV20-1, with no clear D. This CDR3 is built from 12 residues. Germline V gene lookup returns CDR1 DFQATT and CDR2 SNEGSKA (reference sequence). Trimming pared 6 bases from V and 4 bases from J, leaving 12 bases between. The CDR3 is CSARVTRETQYF. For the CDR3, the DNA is TGCAGTGCCCGAGTTACGCGAGAGACCCAGTACTTC.

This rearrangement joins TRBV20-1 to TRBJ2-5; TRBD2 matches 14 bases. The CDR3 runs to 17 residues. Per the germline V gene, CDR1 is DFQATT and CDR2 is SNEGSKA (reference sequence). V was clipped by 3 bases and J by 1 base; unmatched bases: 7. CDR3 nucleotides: TGCAGTGCTAGTGGACTAGCGGGAGGAGGCCGCCAAGAGACCCAGTACTTC. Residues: CSASGLAGGGRQETQYF.

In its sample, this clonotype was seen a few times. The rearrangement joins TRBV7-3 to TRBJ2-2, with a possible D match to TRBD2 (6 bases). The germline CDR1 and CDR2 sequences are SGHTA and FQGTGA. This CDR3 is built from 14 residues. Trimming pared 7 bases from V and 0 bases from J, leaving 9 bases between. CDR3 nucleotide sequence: TGTGCCAGCAAGGAGGGTACGAACACCGGGGAGCTGTTTTTT. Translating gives CASKEGTNTGELFF.

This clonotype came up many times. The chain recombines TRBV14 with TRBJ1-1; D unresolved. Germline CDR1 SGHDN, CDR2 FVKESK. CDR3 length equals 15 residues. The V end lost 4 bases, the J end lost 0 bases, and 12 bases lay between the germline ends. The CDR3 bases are TGTGCCAGCAGCCCTTGGACGCTGTTGAACACTGAAGCTTTCTTT. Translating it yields CASSPWTLLNTEAFF.

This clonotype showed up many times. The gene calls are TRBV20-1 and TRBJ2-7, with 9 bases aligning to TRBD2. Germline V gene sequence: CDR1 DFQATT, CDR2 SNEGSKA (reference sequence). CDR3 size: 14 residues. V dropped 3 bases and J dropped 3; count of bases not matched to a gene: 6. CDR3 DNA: TGCAGTGCTAGGGCTAGCGGGATAGACTACGAGCAGTACTTC. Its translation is CSARASGIDYEQYF.

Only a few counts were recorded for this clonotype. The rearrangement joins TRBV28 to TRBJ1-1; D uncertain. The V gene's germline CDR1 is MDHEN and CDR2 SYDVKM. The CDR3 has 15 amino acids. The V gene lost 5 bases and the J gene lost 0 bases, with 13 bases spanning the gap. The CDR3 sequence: CASSPSGLMNTEAFF. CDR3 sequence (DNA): TGTGCCAGCAGTCCCTCCGGACTTATGAACACTGAAGCTTTCTTT.

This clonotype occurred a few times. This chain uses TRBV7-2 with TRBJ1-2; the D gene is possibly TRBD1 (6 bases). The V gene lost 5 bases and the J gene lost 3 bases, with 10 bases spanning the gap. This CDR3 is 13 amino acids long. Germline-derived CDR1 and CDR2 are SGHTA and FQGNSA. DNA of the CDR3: TGTGCCAGCAGCCCGGACAGCGACTATGGCTACACCTTC. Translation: CASSPDSDYGYTF.

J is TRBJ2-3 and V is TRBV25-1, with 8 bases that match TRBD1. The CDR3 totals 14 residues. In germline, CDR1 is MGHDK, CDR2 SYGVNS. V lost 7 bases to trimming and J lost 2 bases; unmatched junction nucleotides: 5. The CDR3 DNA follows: TGTGCCAGCACGACAGGGGCGTACACAGATACGCAGTATTTT. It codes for CASTTGAYTDTQYF. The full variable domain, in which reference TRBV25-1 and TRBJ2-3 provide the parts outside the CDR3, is EADIYQTPRYLVIGTGKKITLECSQTMGHDKMYWYQQDPGMELHLIHYSYGVNSTEKGDLSSESTVSRIRTEHFPLTLESARPSHTSQYLCASTTGAYTDTQYFGPGTRLTVL.

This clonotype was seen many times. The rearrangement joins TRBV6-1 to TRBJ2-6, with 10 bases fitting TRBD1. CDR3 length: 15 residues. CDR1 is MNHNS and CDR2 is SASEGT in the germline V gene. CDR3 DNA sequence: TGTGCGGGCGGGACAGGGGTCTCTGGGGCCAACGTCCTGACTTTC. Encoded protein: CAGGTGVSGANVLTF.

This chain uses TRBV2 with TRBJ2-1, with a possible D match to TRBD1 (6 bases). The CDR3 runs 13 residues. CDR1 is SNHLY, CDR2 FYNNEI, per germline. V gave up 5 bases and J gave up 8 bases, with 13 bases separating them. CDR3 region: CASSTRGRDEQFF. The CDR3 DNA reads TGTGCCAGCAGTACCAGGGGTCGGGATGAGCAGTTCTTC. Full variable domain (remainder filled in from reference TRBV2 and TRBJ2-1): EPEVTQTPSHQVTQMGQEVILRCVPISNHLYFYWYRQILGQKVEFLVSFYNNEISEKSEIFDDQFSVERPDGSNFTLKIRSTKLEDSAMYFCASSTRGRDEQFFGPGTRLTVL.

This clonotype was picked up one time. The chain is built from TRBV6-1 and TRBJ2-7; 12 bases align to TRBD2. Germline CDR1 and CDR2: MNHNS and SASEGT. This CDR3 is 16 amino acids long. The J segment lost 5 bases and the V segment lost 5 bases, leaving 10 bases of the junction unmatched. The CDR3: CASSRRDTSGRNEQYF. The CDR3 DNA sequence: TGTGCCAGCAGTCGCCGTGATACTAGCGGGAGGAACGAGCAGTACTTC.

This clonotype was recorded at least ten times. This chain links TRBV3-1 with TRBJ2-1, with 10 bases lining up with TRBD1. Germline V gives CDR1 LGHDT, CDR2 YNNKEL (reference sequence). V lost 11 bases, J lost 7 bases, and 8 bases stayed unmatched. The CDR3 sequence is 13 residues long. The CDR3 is CACGTGELNEQFF. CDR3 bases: TGTGCCTGCGGGACAGGGGAGTTGAATGAGCAGTTCTTC.

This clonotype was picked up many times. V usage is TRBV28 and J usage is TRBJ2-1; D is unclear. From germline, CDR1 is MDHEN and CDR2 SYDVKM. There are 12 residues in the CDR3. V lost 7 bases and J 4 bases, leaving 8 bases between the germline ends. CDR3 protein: CASKRVYNEQFF. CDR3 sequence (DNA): TGTGCCAGCAAAAGAGTTTACAATGAGCAGTTCTTC.

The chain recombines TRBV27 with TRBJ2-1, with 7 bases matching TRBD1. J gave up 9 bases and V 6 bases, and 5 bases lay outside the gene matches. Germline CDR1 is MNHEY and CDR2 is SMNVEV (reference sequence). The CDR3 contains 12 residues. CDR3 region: CASRLTGFEQFF. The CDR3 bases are TGTGCCAGCAGACTGACAGGGTTTGAGCAGTTCTTC.

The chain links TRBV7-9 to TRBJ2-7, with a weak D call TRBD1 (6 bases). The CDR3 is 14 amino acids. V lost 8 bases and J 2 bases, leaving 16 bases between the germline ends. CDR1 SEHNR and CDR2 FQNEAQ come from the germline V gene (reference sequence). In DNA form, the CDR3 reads TGTGCCAGCCTCGATGCAGGGGCGACCTACGAGCAGTACTTC. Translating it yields CASLDAGATYEQYF.